The 23 T cell receptor beta chains below were found in one sample sequenced in a study of cytomegalovirus exposure and HLA in healthy donors (dated 2017 in TCRdb). Libraries were made using the immunoSEQ multiplex PCR assay. A mixture of 60 forward primers for TCR Vbeta segments and 13 reverse primers for TCR Jbeta segments was used in the multiplex PCR. What TCRdb holds here is the immuneACCESS table cut down to in-frame rearrangements. Part of the clones is not present; checked against another copy, under half of the missing clones reflect an unresolved V gene, and the others are unexplained. The sample table shows around 120,000 clones, and approximately 72% are seen once. The ten largest clones represent approximately 2.6% of the sample. The specimen was PBMCs. The receptors were gathered from a human donor in good health.

The chain couples TRBV18 to TRBJ1-5; no definite D call. The germline V gene has CDR1 KGHSH and CDR2 LQKENI. This CDR3 comprises 18 residues. V lost 1 base and J lost 0, with 16 bases in between. As DNA, the CDR3 is TGTGCCAGCTCACCACGAGGGCCCGCAGCCGATAGCAATCAGCCCCAGCATTTT. Its protein product is CASSPRGPAADSNQPQHF.

The gene calls are TRBV28 and TRBJ2-5, with D possibly being TRBD1 (6 bases). From germline, CDR1 is MDHEN and CDR2 SYDVKM. This CDR3 comprises 14 residues. Trimming removed 3 bases at V and 5 bases at J, with 13 bases between. CDR3 nucleotides: TGTGCCAGCAGTTTGTGGGGGCAACAGGAGACCCAGTACTTC. Its protein is CASSLWGQQETQYF.

This clone is medium-sized. The chain links TRBV4-2 to TRBJ2-1, with 11 bases lining up with TRBD2. Trimming took 2 bases from V and 10 from J; bases not matched to a gene: 10. The CDR3 length is 16 residues. Germline-derived CDR1 and CDR2 are LGHNA and YNFKEQ. CDR3 amino acids: CASSQNGGLADAEQFF. Here the CDR3 DNA reads TGTGCCAGCAGCCAAAACGGGGGACTAGCGGACGCCGAGCAGTTCTTC.

The chain uses TRBV9 and TRBJ2-3, with D perhaps matching TRBD2 (5 bases). The CDR3 loop spans 14 amino acids. Germline assignment: CDR1 SGDLS and CDR2 YYNGEE. The V end was cut by 3 bases, the J end by 4 bases, with 12 bases between. The CDR3 is CASSASTKADTQYF. The CDR3 region has the DNA TGTGCCAGCAGCGCGTCGACTAAGGCAGATACGCAGTATTTT.

CDR3 sequence: CASSRWAGSYNSPLHF. CDR3 DNA: TGCGCCAGCAGCCGCTGGGCAGGCTCCTATAATTCACCCCTCCACTTT. The chain links TRBV5-1 to TRBJ1-6, with D unclear. Germline CDR1 is SGHRS and CDR2 is YFSETQ. V lost 4 bases and J 0 bases, leaving 11 bases between the germline ends. This CDR3 contains 16 residues.

CDR3 bases: TGTGCTAGTGGTTTGTGGACGGGGTTGGACACTGAAGCTTTCTTT. This translates into CASGLWTGLDTEAFF. J is TRBJ1-1 and V is TRBV12-5; no clear D. The germline gives CDR1 LGHNT, CDR2 FRNRAP. With 2 bases removed from V and 3 bases from J, the gap between germline ends came to 13 bases. The CDR3 runs 15 residues. The full variable domain, rest sourced from reference TRBV12-5 and TRBJ1-1, is DARVTQTPRHKVTEMGQEVTMRCQPILGHNTVFWYRQTMMQGLELLAYFRNRAPLDDSGMPKDRFSAEMPDATLATLKIQPSEPRDSAVYFCASGLWTGLDTEAFFGQGTRLTVV.

In its sample, this clone ranks as medium-sized (0.01 to 0.1%). The rearrangement links TRBV27 to TRBJ2-2; D ambiguous. CDR1 MNHEY and CDR2 SMNVEV come from the germline V gene (reference sequence). V lost 3 bases, J lost 6 bases, and 8 bases lay in between. The CDR3 is made up of 13 amino acids. The CDR3 DNA follows: TGTGCCAGCAGTTTGAGTGTTGCCGGGGAGCTGTTTTTT. Translation gives CASSLSVAGELFF.

This clone was counted only a few times. The CDR3 reads CASSLPGGRYGYTF. The CDR3, as DNA: TGTGCCAGCAGCTTGCCGGGGGGCCGCTATGGCTACACCTTC. The chain links TRBV5-6 to TRBJ1-2; weak D call: TRBD1 (6 bases). Trimming cost V 1 base and J 4 bases, with 11 bases left between them. The CDR3 sequence is 14 residues long. Germline CDR1 SGHDT, CDR2 YYEEEE.

This chain joins TRBV6-6 and TRBJ2-1; 11 nucleotides match TRBD2. Germline V gene data show CDR1 as MNHNY and CDR2 as SVGAGI (reference sequence). J gave up 6 bases and V 2 bases, and 3 bases lay outside the gene matches. CDR3 length: 15 residues. The CDR3 coding sequence is TGTGCCAGCAGTTACGAACTAGCGGGAGTCAATGAGCAGTTCTTC. It codes for CASSYELAGVNEQFF.

The chain combines TRBV6-5 with TRBJ1-2, with D perhaps TRBD1 (5 bases). This CDR3 is 15 amino acids long. V was cut by 0 bases and J by 2 bases, with 10 bases left in between. CDR1 and CDR2 from the germline V gene are MNHEY and SVGAGI. CDR3 bases: TGTGCCAGCAGTTACTCTAGGGGTGAAAACTATGGCTACACCTTC. Translating it yields CASSYSRGENYGYTF.

This chain links TRBV30 with TRBJ1-5, with D maybe TRBD1 (6 bases). Trimming stripped 4 bases from V and 0 bases from J, with 19 bases between. The CDR3 loop spans 17 amino acids. Germline loops: CDR1 GTSNPN, CDR2 SVGIG (reference sequence). CDR3 DNA sequence: TGTGCCTGGAATTCCCCTAGGGGGAACTATAGCAATCAGCCCCAGCATTTT. Translating gives CAWNSPRGNYSNQPQHF.

The chain carries TRBV21-1 and TRBJ1-1. TRBV21-1 is reported as a pseudogene. The CDR3 is 13 residues long. This CDR3 reads CASSSSLVAEAFF. Written as DNA, the CDR3 is TGTGCCAGCAGCTCAAGCCTTGTCGCTGAAGCTTTCTTT.

A word on this clone: Other DNA sequences in the same sample also yield this CDR3. V and J are TRBV10-2 and TRBJ1-1, with D perhaps TRBD1 (5 bases). V was shortened by 6 bases and J by 4 bases, with 9 bases between the two germline ends. The length of the CDR3 is 12 residues. Germline-derived CDR1 and CDR2 are WSHSY and SAAADI. In DNA form, the CDR3 reads TGCGCCAGCAGCGGGGGGGGCACTGAAGCTTTCTTT. It is translated as CASSGGGTEAFF.

The rearrangement links TRBV6-1 to TRBJ2-2; 9 bases fit TRBD1. The V segment lost 5 bases and the J segment 6 bases; nucleotides outside the gene matches: 7. In germline, CDR1 is MNHNS, CDR2 SASEGT. This CDR3 contains 15 residues. The CDR3 DNA follows: TGTGCCAGCAGTCCCCCGGGACAGGGAGCCGGGGAGCTGTTTTTT. It encodes CASSPPGQGAGELFF.

V is TRBV6-5 and J is TRBJ2-7, with 8 bases lining up with TRBD2. The junction had 7 bases not matched to a gene; V was cut back by 6 bases and J by 0 bases. The length of the CDR3 is 15 residues. Germline CDR1 is MNHEY and CDR2 is SVGAGI. In DNA form, the CDR3 reads TGTGCCAGCAGACCTCTAGCGGGCTCCTCCTACGAGCAGTACTTC. It encodes CASRPLAGSSYEQYF.

CDR3: CASSQSSSGGFIEQYF. As DNA, the CDR3 is TGCGCCAGCAGTCAATCTTCTAGCGGGGGGTTCATCGAGCAGTACTTC. The V call is TRBV23-1, the J call TRBJ2-7, with TRBD2 matching over 11 bases. TRBV23-1 is flagged as an ORF with uncertain function. The CDR3 extends over 16 amino acids. The V segment lost 0 bases and the J segment 6 bases; nucleotides outside the gene matches: 7.

The rearrangement links TRBV7-9 to TRBJ1-3; no firm D call. There are 16 residues in the CDR3. The germline CDR1 and CDR2 sequences are SEHNR and FQNEAQ (reference sequence). Trimming removed 1 base from V and 1 base from J, with 11 bases in between. The CDR3 loop is CASSLVLGLSGNTIYF. CDR3 in DNA: TGTGCCAGCAGCTTAGTTCTCGGGTTATCTGGAAACACCATATATTTT.

The V gene is TRBV7-9, the J gene TRBJ2-7, with TRBD2 identical over 13 bases. The length of the CDR3 is 15 residues. CDR1 SEHNR and CDR2 FQNEAQ come from the germline V gene (reference sequence). V shed 5 bases, J shed 5 bases, and the junction held 6 bases outside the gene matches. CDR3 DNA sequence: TGTGCCAGCAGCCCCGGACTAGCGGGAGTCCACGAGCAGTACTTC. Its protein is CASSPGLAGVHEQYF.

This clone was detected once. The chain carries TRBV28 and TRBJ1-2, with 7 positions matching TRBD1. Trimming took 3 bases from V and 8 from J; bases not matched to a gene: 9. Germline-derived CDR1 and CDR2 are MDHEN and SYDVKM. The CDR3 has 14 amino acids. CDR3 sequence (DNA): TGTGCCAGCAGTTTTCGACAGGGCCTGGGGGGCTACACCTTC. It yields the protein CASSFRQGLGGYTF.

This clone was found once. V is TRBV30 and J is TRBJ1-1; D is perhaps TRBD1 (6 bases). The CDR3 covers 15 residues. From germline, CDR1 is GTSNPN and CDR2 SVGIG (reference sequence). The ends were cut back, 1 base at V and 6 bases at J, with 18 bases in the middle. The CDR3 is CAWSGGTGSLAEAFF. CDR3 nucleotides: TGTGCCTGGAGTGGGGGCACAGGGTCATTGGCTGAAGCTTTCTTT.

The chain uses TRBV5-1 and TRBJ2-6, with a possible D match to TRBD1 (5 bases). The CDR3 consists of 16 residues. The germline V and J ends were trimmed by 2 bases and 1 base, with 10 bases remaining between them. Germline values: CDR1 SGHRS, CDR2 YFSETQ. The CDR3, as DNA: TGCGCCAGCAGCTTCCAGGGTCGTTCTGGGGCCAACGTCCTGACTTTC. It specifies CASSFQGRSGANVLTF.

The chain uses TRBV15 and TRBJ2-1; D unclear. V was shortened by 0 bases and J by 8 bases, with 14 bases between the two germline ends. CDR1 LNHNV and CDR2 YYDKDF come from the germline V gene (reference sequence). The CDR3 totals 15 residues. The CDR3 is CATSREREPPDEQFF. The CDR3 bases are TGTGCCACCAGCAGAGAGAGAGAGCCGCCGGATGAGCAGTTCTTC.

J is TRBJ2-7 and V is TRBV7-8, with D perhaps matching TRBD2 (6 bases). Germline values: CDR1 SGHVS, CDR2 FQNEAQ. With 1 base removed from V and 2 bases from J, the gap between germline ends came to 12 bases. The CDR3 is made up of 15 amino acids. The CDR3 DNA sequence: TGTGCCAGCAGCTTAGTGAGGACTACGGCCTACGAGCAGTACTTC. Translating it yields CASSLVRTTAYEQYF.